The present TCR beta chain was sequenced within a study of T-cell memory formation after mild COVID-19. Study-level results: There was a balanced CD4/CD8 profile in clones contracting day 15 to 85, and later expanders leaned CD4+.

To note about this clonotype: Its target is unknown.

TCRdb fed the 5' RACE reads into MiXCR, producing one record per CDR3 protein. Of a few hundred thousand distinct CDR3 sequences detected, 20% appear once; the ten largest clones hold under 25%. V was pared by 2 bases and J by 5 bases, with 4 bases between. Germline V gives CDR1 SGHDN, CDR2 FVKESK. This CDR3 comprises 12 residues. Sequenced input: PBMCs or a T cell subset sorted from them (not recorded which). The source of this sequence is a young man who had mild COVID-19 (a few samples of this study predate the infection). Cell type and time point are not known. This sequence joins TRBV14 and TRBJ2-1; D uncertain. The CDR3 here is CASSQPHNEQFF. The CDR3 region has the DNA TGTGCCAGCAGCCAACCCCACAATGAGCAGTTCTTC.